A selection of T cell receptor beta chains follows, all from one sample in a study of blood T cell repertoires in COVID-19. Profiling relied on immunoSEQ multiplex PCR, and the TCRdb table lists in-frame clones only, not all of them. The sample lists under 110,000 clones, over 80% occurring once. The source material was peripheral blood. The receptors shown here come from a man aged 50-59 years with acute or convalescent COVID-19. CDR3s include the opening cysteine and the closing phenylalanine or tryptophan. Fields, in order: clone size, D gene, V gene, J gene, CDR3 DNA, CDR3 protein. D genes are given only for firm matches. Clone size is not always given. Where it is, it says once, few, many or a class for expanded clones.

.	.	TRBV9	TRBJ2-7	TGTGCCAGCAGCGTAGGGAGAGAGCAGTACTTC	CASSVGREQYF
.	.	TRBV7-8	TRBJ1-2	TGTGCCAGCAGCCAAATGGGTCGGAGGGATTATGGCTACACCTTC	CASSQMGRRDYGYTF
.	TRBD1	TRBV27	TRBJ2-5	TGTGCCAGCAGTGAATACAGGGGGCGGGAGACCCAGTACTTC	CASSEYRGRETQYF
.	.	TRBV7-8	TRBJ1-5	TGTGCCAGCAGCTTAGACCGGGTCAAGTCCCAGCATTTT	CASSLDRVKSQHF
.	.	TRBV19	TRBJ1-3	TGTGCCAGTAGTATCCTAGATGACACCATATATTTT	CASSILDDTIYF
.	.	TRBV27	TRBJ1-2	TGTGCCAGCAGCCTTGCAGGAAACTATGGCTACACCTTC	CASSLAGNYGYTF
.	.	TRBV6-6	TRBJ2-7	TGTGCCAGCAGCCTCGGGGTAGAGCAGTACTTC	CASSLGVEQYF
.	.	TRBV7-2	TRBJ1-2	TGTGCCAGCAGCTTCGGCCTCGGGAAGGACTATGGCTACACCTTC	CASSFGLGKDYGYTF
.	.	TRBV9	TRBJ1-6	TGTGCCAGCAGCCCTTACGGGGGGGCAGGTAATTCACCCCTCCACTTT	CASSPYGGAGNSPLHF
.	.	TRBV7-9	TRBJ1-2	TGTGCCAGCAGCTTTGAGGGGGTTGAGGGCTACACCTTC	CASSFEGVEGYTF
once	TRBD1	TRBV27	TRBJ1-5	TGTGCCAGCGCAGACAGGGCTGATCAGCCCCAGCATTTT	CASADRADQPQHF
.	.	TRBV19	TRBJ1-5	TGTGCCAGTAGTATCGGGGTGTATCAGCCCCAGCATTTT	CASSIGVYQPQHF
.	TRBD2	TRBV6-2/TRBV6-3	TRBJ2-3	TGTGCCAGCAGTTCCCATAGCGGGGGTGACACAGATACGCAGTATTTT	CASSSHSGGDTDTQYF
.	TRBD2	TRBV28	TRBJ2-1	TGTGCCAGCAGTTCTACTCTAGCGGGGGCATACAATGAGCAGTTCTTC	CASSSTLAGAYNEQFF
.	.	TRBV6-6	TRBJ2-7	TGTGCCAGCCGTACTCCGGGAGCCTACGAGCAGTACTTC	CASRTPGAYEQYF
.	.	TRBV5-1	TRBJ2-7	TGCGCCAGCAGCCCCAGCGGATCCTCCTACGAGCAGTACTTC	CASSPSGSSYEQYF
.	TRBD2	TRBV15	TRBJ2-5	TGTGCCACCAGCAGAGACGGGTTAGCGGGGGTGCAAGAGACCCAGTACTTC	CATSRDGLAGVQETQYF
.	.	TRBV18	TRBJ1-2	TGTGCCAGCTCACCCTATCAGGGCGGGAGCTACACCTTC	CASSPYQGGSYTF
.	.	TRBV7-9	TRBJ1-1	TGTGCCTCCCTATCGCAGGGTTCGAACACTGAAGCTTTCTTT	CASLSQGSNTEAFF
.	TRBD1	TRBV13	TRBJ1-6	TGTGCCAGCAGCTTAAGGGACAGCCATTCACCCCTCCACTTT	CASSLRDSHSPLHF
.	TRBD2	TRBV20-1	TRBJ2-7	TGCAGTGCTAGTTTAGGGACTAGCGGGGGGGTCTCCCGGGAGCAGTACTTC	CSASLGTSGGVSREQYF
few	TRBD1	TRBV3-1/TRBV3-2	TRBJ2-7	TGTGCCAGCAGCCAGGGACAGGTCGAGCAGTACTTC	CASSQGQVEQYF
.	.	TRBV12-3/TRBV12-4	TRBJ1-5	TGTGCCAGCACCCAACATAGCAATCAGCCCCAGCATTTT	CASTQHSNQPQHF
few	TRBD1	TRBV9	TRBJ2-7	TGTGCCAGCAGCGTCAGAGGAGATACGACAGGGGACGAGCAGTACTTC	CASSVRGDTTGDEQYF
.	.	TRBV28	TRBJ1-5	TGTGCCAGCAGTTTATCGGGTCGCAATCAGCCCCAGCATTTT	CASSLSGRNQPQHF
.	.	TRBV6-2/TRBV6-3	TRBJ2-3	TGTGCCAGCAGCCCCGGGACTAGCACAGATACGCAGTATTTT	CASSPGTSTDTQYF
.	.	TRBV6-5	TRBJ2-3	TGTGCCAGCGGTAGCGGTTCTAGCACAGATACGCAGTATTTT	CASGSGSSTDTQYF
.	.	TRBV11-3	TRBJ1-1	TGTGCCAGCAGCTTAGCTCGGAGGGAGAACACTGAAGCTTTCTTT	CASSLARRENTEAFF
.	TRBD2	TRBV7-3	TRBJ2-3	TGTGCCAGCAGCTTAACACTAGCGGGGGCCACGCAGTATTTT	CASSLTLAGATQYF
.	TRBD1	TRBV29-1	TRBJ2-2	TGCAGCCTGACAGGGGACACCGGGGAGCTGTTTTTT	CSLTGDTGELFF
.	.	TRBV5-5	TRBJ2-5	TGTGCCAGCAGCCGGGTGGAGGCCGATCCGGGAGAGACCCAGTACTTC	CASSRVEADPGETQYF
.	TRBD2	TRBV3-1/TRBV3-2	TRBJ2-5	TGTGCCAGCATTTTAGCGGGGGGGCGGAAGACCCAGTACTTC	CASILAGGRKTQYF
.	.	TRBV6-5	TRBJ1-2	TGTGCCAGCAGTCAAAGGGGGGGCAGCAACTATGGCTACACCTTC	CASSQRGGSNYGYTF
.	.	TRBV6-5	TRBJ2-1	TGTGCCAGCAGTCTTGACTCTGTACCATACAATGAGCAGTTCTTC	CASSLDSVPYNEQFF
.	TRBD1	TRBV2	TRBJ2-5	TGTGCCAGCAGTGATCGACAGGGCTCGTTCGCAGAGACCCAGTACTTC	CASSDRQGSFAETQYF
.	TRBD1	TRBV7-3	TRBJ2-7	TGTGCCAGCAGCATAGGGACAGGGATTGGGGAGCAGTACTTC	CASSIGTGIGEQYF
.	TRBD1	TRBV6-2/TRBV6-3	TRBJ1-5	TGTGCCAGCAGCCGACAGGGAACCCAGCCCCAGCATTTT	CASSRQGTQPQHF
.	TRBD1	TRBV7-3	TRBJ1-1	TGTGCCAGCAGCAACCGGACAGGACTAATGAACACTGAAGCTTTCTTT	CASSNRTGLMNTEAFF
.	.	TRBV7-9	TRBJ1-2	TGTGCCAGCAAGCAGGCTACAATCTATGGCTACACCTTC	CASKQATIYGYTF
once	.	TRBV2	TRBJ1-4	TGTGCCAGCAGCGCCAGACATCAACTGTTTTTT	CASSARHQLFF
.	TRBD2	TRBV24-1	TRBJ2-1	TGTGCCACCAGTGATTTAGAGGGACTAGCCAACAATGAGCAGTTCTTC	CATSDLEGLANNEQFF
once	TRBD1	TRBV7-8	TRBJ1-6	TGTGCCAGCAGCCTCGACAGGGATAAGGTCTCCTATAATTCACCCCTCCACTTT	CASSLDRDKVSYNSPLHF
.	TRBD1	TRBV30	TRBJ1-1	TGTGCCTGGAGTGTAATGGACAGGCAAGAAGCTTTCTTT	CAWSVMDRQEAFF
.	.	TRBV3-1/TRBV3-2	TRBJ2-7	TGTGCCAGCAGCCAAGGTTCGGGGGAACCCTACGAGCAGTACTTC	CASSQGSGEPYEQYF
.	.	TRBV6-1	TRBJ2-3	TGTGCCAGCAGTGAAGCCGCGGTGACGCAGTATTTT	CASSEAAVTQYF
.	.	TRBV6-1	TRBJ1-4	TGTGCCAGCAGTGACATCCGACAGGAAAATATTCTGTTTTTT	CASSDIRQENILFF
once	TRBD1	TRBV29-1	TRBJ1-4	TGCAGCGTCGATTGGACAGGGACTAATGAAAAACTGTTTTTT	CSVDWTGTNEKLFF